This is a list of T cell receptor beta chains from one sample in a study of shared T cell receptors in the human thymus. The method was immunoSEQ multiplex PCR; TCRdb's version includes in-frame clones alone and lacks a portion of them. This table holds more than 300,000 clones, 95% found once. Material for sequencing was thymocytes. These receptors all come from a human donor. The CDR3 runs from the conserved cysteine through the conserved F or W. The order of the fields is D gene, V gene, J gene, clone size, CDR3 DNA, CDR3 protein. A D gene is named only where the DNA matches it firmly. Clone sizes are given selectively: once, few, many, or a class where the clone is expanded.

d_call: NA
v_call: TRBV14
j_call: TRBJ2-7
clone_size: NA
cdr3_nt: TGTGCCAGCAGCACTAACCTAGCGCACTACGAGCAGTACTTC
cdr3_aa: CASSTNLAHYEQYF

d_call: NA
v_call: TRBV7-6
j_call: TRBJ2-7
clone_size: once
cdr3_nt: TGTGCCAGCAGCTTAAGGGAAAACAGATCCTACGAGCAGTACTTC
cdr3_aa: CASSLRENRSYEQYF

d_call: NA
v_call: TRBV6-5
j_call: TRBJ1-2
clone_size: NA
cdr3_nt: TGTGCCAGCAGTAATTACTTCGGGTTATACTATGGCTACACCTTC
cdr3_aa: CASSNYFGLYYGYTF

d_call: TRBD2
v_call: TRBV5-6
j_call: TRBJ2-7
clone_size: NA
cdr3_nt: TGTGCCAGCAGCCCCGCGCAGCGGGAGGGCGAGCAGTACTTC
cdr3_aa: CASSPAQREGEQYF

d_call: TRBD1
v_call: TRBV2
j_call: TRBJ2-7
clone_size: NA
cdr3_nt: TGTGCCAGCACCCCGGGACAGGGGGCTCAGTACCGCGAGCAGTACTTC
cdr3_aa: CASTPGQGAQYREQYF

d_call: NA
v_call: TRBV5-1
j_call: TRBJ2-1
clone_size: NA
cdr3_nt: TGCGCCAGCAGCTTCGGAAGCGGTCGTTCCTACAATGAGCAGTTCTTC
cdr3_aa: CASSFGSGRSYNEQFF

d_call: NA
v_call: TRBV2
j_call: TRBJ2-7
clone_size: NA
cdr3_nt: TGTGCCAGCAGTGAAGCGGTGGGAGACGAGCAGTACTTC
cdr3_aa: CASSEAVGDEQYF

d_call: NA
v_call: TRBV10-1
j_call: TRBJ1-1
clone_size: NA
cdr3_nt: TGCGCCAGCAGTGAGTCGAAGATTGGGAACACTGAAGCTTTCTTT
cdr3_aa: CASSESKIGNTEAFF

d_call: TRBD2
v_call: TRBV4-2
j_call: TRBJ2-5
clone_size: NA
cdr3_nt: TGTGCCAGCAAAGGGCTAGCGGGAGGGCCAGGGTGGGAGACCCAGTACTTC
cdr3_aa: CASKGLAGGPGWETQYF

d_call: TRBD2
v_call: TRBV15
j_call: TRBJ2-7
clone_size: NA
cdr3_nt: TGTGCCACCAGCAGAGTATTATGGCGGGAGGGGTACGAGCAGTACTTC
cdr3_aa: CATSRVLWREGYEQYF